The 30 T cell receptor beta chains below come from one sample, sequenced in a study of PD-1 blockade in classical Hodgkin lymphoma. Produced via immunoSEQ multiplex PCR; TCRdb's table is partial and in-frame only. The sample lists approximately 70,000 clones, about 92% occurring once. Exposure to brentuximab vedotin varied, and each patient had relapsed following autologous stem cell transplantation. The specimen comprised peripheral blood mononuclear cells (PBMCs), sampled at baseline. The receptors shown here come from a human donor with classical Hodgkin lymphoma.

The chain couples TRBV4-1 to TRBJ2-1, with D possibly being TRBD2 (5 bases). Germline CDR1 reads MGHRA; CDR2 reads YSYEKL. The germline V and J ends were trimmed by 4 bases and 4 bases, with 23 bases remaining between them. CDR3 size: 18 residues. CDR3 protein: CASSLLGEYGSEYNEQFF. CDR3 nucleotides: TGCGCCAGCAGCCTCCTGGGAGAGTACGGGTCTGAGTACAATGAGCAGTTCTTC.

V and J are TRBV7-8 and TRBJ1-1; D call uncertain. Germline-derived CDR1 and CDR2 are SGHVS and FQNEAQ. Between the trimmed V and J ends, which lost 5 bases and 1 base, there was a span of 11 bases. The CDR3 is 14 amino acids. In DNA, the CDR3 is TGTGCCAGCAGCCCCCGTTGGGCGAACACTGAAGCTTTCTTT. Protein sequence: CASSPRWANTEAFF. The full variable domain, its missing parts supplied by reference TRBV7-8 and TRBJ1-1, is GAGVSQSPRYKVAKRGQDVALRCDPISGHVSLFWYQQALGQGPEFLTYFQNEAQLDKSGLPSDRFFAERPEGSVSTLKIQRTQQEDSAVYLCASSPRWANTEAFFGQGTRLTVV.

The rearrangement uses TRBV7-2 and TRBJ2-7; D may be TRBD2 (5 bases). From germline, CDR1 is SGHTA and CDR2 FQGNSA. The CDR3 sequence is 10 residues long. V was trimmed by 8 bases and J by 6 bases, leaving 8 bases between them. The CDR3 here is CASEGSEQYF. The CDR3 region has the DNA TGTGCCAGCGAAGGGAGCGAGCAGTACTTC.

The chain couples TRBV5-5 to TRBJ2-7; tentatively, D is TRBD2 (6 bases). In germline, CDR1 is SGHKS, CDR2 YYEKEE (reference sequence). With 7 bases removed from V and 6 bases from J, the gap between germline ends came to 20 bases. The CDR3 length is 14 residues. CDR3 nucleotides: TGTGCCAGCGCTCACAGTGGGTCGGGGGTCGAGCAGTACTTC. Translation: CASAHSGSGVEQYF.

The chain employs TRBV7-9 and TRBJ1-4; a weak D match, TRBD1 (5 bases). CDR3 length equals 17 residues. Germline CDR1 is SEHNR and CDR2 is FQNEAQ (reference sequence). Deletions cut 5 bases from V and 3 bases from J, with 19 bases between. The CDR3: CASSRVMAGLANEKLFF. In DNA, the CDR3 is TGTGCCAGCAGCAGGGTAATGGCGGGGCTGGCTAATGAAAAACTGTTTTTT.

The chain recombines TRBV9 with TRBJ2-3; the D is unclear. The CDR3 contains 16 residues. Germline CDR1 SGDLS, CDR2 YYNGEE. V shed 2 bases and J shed 1 base, with 14 bases lying between them. The CDR3 is CASSVEILGGTDTQYF. The CDR3 region has the DNA TGTGCCAGCAGCGTCGAGATCCTTGGGGGCACAGATACGCAGTATTTT.

This chain joins TRBV30 and TRBJ2-3; 8 nucleotides line up with TRBD2. From germline, CDR1 is GTSNPN and CDR2 SVGIG (reference sequence). The length of the CDR3 is 17 residues. Losses at the gene ends were 0 bases for V and 4 bases for J; bases not matched to a gene: 12. CDR3 sequence (DNA): TGTGCCTGGAGTGTACGCAGGACTAGCTCCTACGCAGATACGCAGTATTTT. It specifies CAWSVRRTSSYADTQYF.

This clone was observed a single time. The CDR3 nucleotides are TGTGCCAGCAGCCCCCCCGTACTGAGCAATGAGCAGTTCTTC. It specifies CASSPPVLSNEQFF. The chain combines TRBV7-2 with TRBJ2-1; D unclear. V was cut by 5 bases and J by 6 bases, with 14 bases left in between. The CDR3 loop spans 14 amino acids. Germline V gene data show CDR1 as SGHTA and CDR2 as FQGNSA.

V usage is TRBV11-2 and J usage is TRBJ2-7; 8 bases are shared with TRBD2. CDR1 and CDR2 from the germline V gene are SGHAT and FQNNGV. CDR3 size: 17 residues. V trimming: 4 bases; J trimming: 2 bases; junction bases outside the gene matches: 13. The CDR3 sequence is CASSSFPPAGVTYEQYF. The DNA for the CDR3 is TGTGCCAGCAGCTCTTTCCCCCCAGCGGGGGTAACCTACGAGCAGTACTTC.

This chain joins TRBV7-7 and TRBJ2-5; 9 bases agree with TRBD2. The V and J ends lost 3 bases and 3 bases, in that order; junction bases with no gene match: 8. Germline assignment: CDR1 SSHAT and CDR2 FNYEAQ (reference sequence). This CDR3 region has 16 residues. CDR3 sequence (DNA): TGTGCCAGCAGCTTGGGCCTAGCGGGATCCGAAGAGACCCAGTACTTC. Translating gives CASSLGLAGSEETQYF.

V usage is TRBV19 and J usage is TRBJ2-3; D is possibly TRBD2 (6 bases). The CDR3 has 14 residues. The ends were cut back, 6 bases at V and 2 bases at J, with 12 bases in the middle. Germline CDR1 reads LNHDA; CDR2 reads SQIVND (reference sequence). This chain's CDR3 is CASRSGRTTDTQYF. In DNA, the CDR3 is TGTGCCAGTAGATCAGGGAGGACCACAGATACGCAGTATTTT.

This clone is a singleton in its sample. This chain joins TRBV4-1 and TRBJ2-1, with 8 bases lining up with TRBD2. V lost 1 base to trimming and J lost 8 bases; unmatched junction nucleotides: 13. The germline CDR1 and CDR2 sequences are MGHRA and YSYEKL. The CDR3 totals 17 residues. The CDR3 coding sequence is TGCGCCAGCAGCCAAGGGGCCCCCAGCGGGGGTTTCTATGAGCAGTTCTTC. It is translated as CASSQGAPSGGFYEQFF.

The rearrangement joins TRBV5-1 to TRBJ1-4, with D unclear. V was pared by 0 bases and J by 0 bases, with 12 bases between. Germline lookup yields CDR1 SGHRS and CDR2 YFSETQ. The length of the CDR3 is 17 residues. The DNA for the CDR3 is TGCGCCAGCAGCTTGGCTCTCTACAGAGCAACTAATGAAAAACTGTTTTTT. This sequence encodes CASSLALYRATNEKLFF.

The V gene is TRBV5-1, the J gene TRBJ2-5; TRBD1 matches at 12 bases. Germline-derived CDR1 and CDR2 are SGHRS and YFSETQ. The CDR3 loop spans 15 amino acids. The V and J ends lost 4 bases and 1 base, in that order; junction bases with no gene match: 2. Here the CDR3 reads CASSGTGGLQETQYF. Written as DNA, the CDR3 is TGCGCCAGCAGCGGGACAGGGGGCCTCCAAGAGACCCAGTACTTC.

The chain is built from TRBV29-1 and TRBJ1-5; possible D gene TRBD1, 6 bases. V was trimmed by 5 bases and J by 5 bases, leaving 16 bases between them. The germline V gene encodes CDR1 SQVTM and CDR2 ANQGSEA. The CDR3 is 14 amino acids. The CDR3 sequence is CSVRSGGADQPQHF. The CDR3, as DNA: TGCAGCGTTCGAAGCGGGGGCGCGGATCAGCCCCAGCATTTT.

The J gene is TRBJ2-1, the V gene TRBV5-6; D perhaps matches TRBD2 (6 bases). The ends were cut back, 0 bases at V and 4 bases at J, with 17 bases in the middle. CDR1 and CDR2 from the germline V gene are SGHDT and YYEEEE. The CDR3 is 17 amino acids. DNA for the CDR3: TGTGCCAGCAGCTTGGAGTATCTGGGGGGTTTTTACAATGAGCAGTTCTTC. This gives the protein CASSLEYLGGFYNEQFF.

CDR3 loop: CAWGGGGIAGGQWEQFF. The CDR3 DNA is TGTGCCTGGGGAGGCGGGGGAATAGCGGGAGGGCAGTGGGAGCAGTTCTTC. This chain uses TRBV30 with TRBJ2-1, with 11 bases identical to TRBD2. The V segment lost 5 bases and the J segment 10 bases; nucleotides outside the gene matches: 19. The CDR3 runs 17 residues. Germline CDR1 reads GTSNPN; CDR2 reads SVGIG (reference sequence). Filled out from reference TRBV30 and TRBJ2-1, the complete variable domain reads SQTIHQWPATLVQPVGSPLSLECTVEGTSNPNLYWYRQAAGRGLQLLFYSVGIGQISSEVPQNLSASRPQDRQFILSSKKLLLSDSGFYLCAWGGGGIAGGQWEQFFGPGTRLTVL.

The rearrangement links TRBV9 to TRBJ2-2; maybe TRBD1 (5 bases). Trimming shortened V by 4 bases and J by 0 bases, and 16 bases separated the two germline ends. CDR1 is SGDLS and CDR2 is YYNGEE in the germline V gene. This CDR3 region has 17 residues. In nucleotides, the CDR3 is TGTGCCAGCAGCACCATTGGGGCTACCCCGAACACCGGGGAGCTGTTTTTT. This sequence encodes CASSTIGATPNTGELFF.

The rearrangement uses TRBV27 and TRBJ1-2, with no clear D. Germline V lookup: CDR1 MNHEY, CDR2 SMNVEV (reference sequence). The CDR3 has 15 residues. The V end was cut by 5 bases, the J end by 4 bases, with 17 bases between. The CDR3 nucleotides are TGTGCCAGCAGTCTGGGAGACACCGGTTCCTATGGCTACACCTTC. Its translation is CASSLGDTGSYGYTF.

V and J are TRBV7-9 and TRBJ2-3, with D maybe TRBD2 (6 bases). Germline V gene sequence: CDR1 SEHNR, CDR2 FQNEAQ (reference sequence). The CDR3 has 14 amino acids. Trimming took 5 bases from V and 3 from J, leaving 12 bases between them. CDR3 protein: CASSPGLGTDTQYF. CDR3 DNA sequence: TGTGCCAGCAGCCCGGGACTGGGTACAGATACGCAGTATTTT.

V gene TRBV4-2 combines with J gene TRBJ1-2; no firm D call. The CDR3 extends over 12 amino acids. V lost 1 base, J lost 8 bases, and 8 bases lay in between. Germline CDR1 and CDR2: LGHNA and YNFKEQ. The CDR3 loop reads CASSQVDKGYTF. The CDR3 DNA sequence: TGTGCCAGCAGCCAAGTCGACAAAGGCTACACCTTC.

The chain links TRBV13 to TRBJ2-6, with D perhaps matching TRBD1 or TRBD2 (5 bases each). The ends were cut back, 2 bases at V and 1 base at J, with 18 bases in the middle. CDR1 and CDR2 from the germline V gene are PRHDT and FYEKMQ (reference sequence). This CDR3 has 19 residues. The CDR3 reads CASSLRYGWGSSGANVLTF. CDR3 bases: TGTGCCAGCAGCTTACGGTACGGTTGGGGGTCTTCTGGGGCCAACGTCCTGACTTTC.

V usage is TRBV18 and J usage is TRBJ2-3; no clear D gene. The CDR3 length is 12 residues. CDR1 is KGHSH, CDR2 LQKENI, per germline. The ends were cut back, 2 bases at V and 6 bases at J, with 6 bases in the middle. CDR3 in DNA: TGTGCCAGCTCACCAGATTCCGATACGCAGTATTTT. Protein sequence: CASSPDSDTQYF.

The chain carries TRBV7-3 and TRBJ1-1; D not resolved. V was clipped by 2 bases and J by 1 base, with 11 bases between them. This CDR3 region has 15 residues. Germline V gene sequence: CDR1 SGHTA, CDR2 FQGTGA. Here the CDR3 reads CASSLDGNSNTEAFF. The CDR3 DNA is TGTGCCAGCAGCTTAGACGGAAACTCGAACACTGAAGCTTTCTTT.

This clone was counted once. The rearrangement links TRBV11-2 to TRBJ2-7; TRBD1 might be the D (5 bases). Germline V CDR1 and CDR2: SGHAT, FQNNGV. Between the trimmed V and J ends, which lost 4 bases and 0 bases, there was a span of 22 bases. CDR3 length equals 18 residues. The CDR3: CASSSKYRHRNNSYEQYF. DNA of the CDR3: TGTGCCAGCAGCTCGAAATATAGGCACAGGAACAACTCCTACGAGCAGTACTTC.

The rearrangement joins TRBV5-1 to TRBJ2-7; 7 nucleotides agree with TRBD1. The V gene's germline CDR1 is SGHRS and CDR2 YFSETQ. The V segment lost 3 bases and the J segment 5 bases; nucleotides outside the gene matches: 17. This CDR3 contains 17 residues. The CDR3 loop reads CASSSNHRQGAGDEQYF. CDR3 bases: TGCGCCAGCAGCTCAAACCACCGACAGGGAGCTGGGGACGAGCAGTACTTC.

The chain is built from TRBV19 and TRBJ1-2; D unresolved. V was shortened by 7 bases and J by 2 bases, with 11 bases between the two germline ends. Germline CDR1 and CDR2: LNHDA and SQIVND (reference sequence). CDR3 size: 13 residues. The DNA of the CDR3 is TGTGCCAGTACCCCGGGAACCAACTATGGCTACACCTTC. It yields the protein CASTPGTNYGYTF.

J is TRBJ1-1 and V is TRBV25-1; no clear D gene. The CDR3 has 15 amino acids. V dropped 1 base and J dropped 5 bases, with 14 bases sitting between them. The germline CDR1 and CDR2 sequences are MGHDK and SYGVNS. CDR3: CASSESGTLGTEAFF. The CDR3 nucleotides read TGTGCCAGCAGTGAATCGGGCACCCTGGGGACTGAAGCTTTCTTT.

The J gene is TRBJ2-1, the V gene TRBV1; the table's D call of TRBD2 was not tested on the DNA. TRBV1 is a pseudogene locus. This CDR3 comprises 17 residues. CDR3 coding DNA: TGCACCAGCAGCCAAGATTTGGGCGGGATCTCCTACAATGAGCAGTTCTTC. This gives the protein CTSSQDLGGISYNEQFF.

The gene calls are TRBV7-2 and TRBJ1-1; D is possibly TRBD1 (5 bases). The CDR3 spans 13 residues. V was clipped by 5 bases and J by 9 bases, with 16 bases between them. Germline V lookup: CDR1 SGHTA, CDR2 FQGNSA. DNA of the CDR3: TGTGCCAGCAGCCCCGGGAGTGGGGGGAAAGCTTTCTTT. Its protein product is CASSPGSGGKAFF.